Many counts were recorded for the clone carrying this T cell receptor beta chain. Its specificity is unknown. These data come from a study of identical twins. Regarding the study as a whole: One should note that invariant MAIT and iNKT cells could partly confound zero-insertion analyses. Researchers reported weaker excess twin sharing in beta out-of-frame sequences.

The donors were all healthy and Caucasian. A universal primer site arose from template switching, and cDNA bore unique molecular identifiers. TCRdb ran MiXCR on the 5' RACE reads and lists one entry per CDR3 protein. Seen here are approximately 690,000 distinct CDR3 sequences, roughly 6% observed once, and the top ten hold roughly 1.8%. V shed 0 bases, J shed 8 bases, and the junction held 12 bases outside the gene matches. The CDR3 consists of 17 residues. Germline-derived CDR1 and CDR2 are SGHDT and YYEEEE. The V gene is TRBV5-6, the J gene TRBJ2-1, with TRBD2 identical over 9 bases. This clonotype was sampled from a young man in good health. Sequences were obtained from naive T cells sorted from blood. The CDR3 loop is CASSLVGLAGEEDEQFF. CDR3 coding DNA: TGTGCCAGCAGCTTGGTGGGGTTAGCGGGAGAGGAGGATGAGCAGTTCTTC.